A single sample gave rise to the 21 T cell receptor beta chains below, sequenced in a study of blood T cell repertoires in COVID-19. Clones were sequenced by immunoSEQ multiplex PCR, and TCRdb holds only the in-frame ones, with some missing. Of more than 150,000 clones listed, approximately 87% are singletons. Sequenced: peripheral blood. All receptors derive from a woman in her 70s with acute or convalescent COVID-19.

The chain is built from TRBV24-1 and TRBJ1-2; 9 positions agree with TRBD1. V gave up 7 bases and J gave up 8 bases; unmatched junction bases: 7. The CDR3 is 13 residues long. Germline loops: CDR1 KGHDR, CDR2 SFDVKD. CDR3 loop: CATRPTGGGGYTF. The DNA of the CDR3 is TGTGCCACCAGACCGACAGGGGGTGGAGGCTACACCTTC.

This chain joins TRBV3-1 (or the pseudogene TRBV3-2) and TRBJ2-3; a weak D match, TRBD2 (6 bases). The length of the CDR3 is 15 residues. Germline V CDR1 and CDR2: LGHDT, YNNKEL (reference sequence). V was shortened by 5 bases and J by 3 bases, with 15 bases between the two germline ends. The CDR3 DNA is TGTGCCAGCAGCAGACTAGGGCCTGGGACAGATACGCAGTATTTT. Its translation: CASSRLGPGTDTQYF.

The rearrangement links TRBV5-1 to TRBJ2-5; 10 bases align to TRBD1. After removal of 5 bases from V and 5 bases from J, the junction contained 3 bases not matched to a gene. Germline V gene data show CDR1 as SGHRS and CDR2 as YFSETQ. This CDR3 region has 13 residues. This CDR3 reads CASRWDRGETQYF. The CDR3 coding sequence is TGCGCCAGCAGATGGGACAGGGGCGAGACCCAGTACTTC.

The chain links TRBV7-8 to TRBJ1-6; 8 nucleotides line up with TRBD1. With 1 base clipped from V and 2 bases from J, the junction kept 7 bases outside the gene matches. The germline V gene has CDR1 SGHVS and CDR2 FQNEAQ. This CDR3 is 18 amino acids long. CDR3 bases: TGTGCCAGCAGCTTAGTGGCTTCAGGGGGCACCTATAATTCACCCCTCCACTTT. It encodes CASSLVASGGTYNSPLHF.

The J gene is TRBJ1-1, the V gene TRBV19, with a weak D call TRBD1 (5 bases). The CDR3 is made up of 14 amino acids. Germline loops: CDR1 LNHDA, CDR2 SQIVND (reference sequence). V dropped 5 bases and J dropped 4 bases, with 14 bases sitting between them. The CDR3 sequence is CASSLTRVGTEAFF. The CDR3 DNA sequence: TGTGCCAGTAGTCTTACCAGGGTTGGCACTGAAGCTTTCTTT.

The CDR3 bases are TGTGCCAGCAGCTTGGACCCTACTAGCGGCTTCTACAATGAGCAGTTCTTC. As protein: CASSLDPTSGFYNEQFF. The J gene is TRBJ2-1, the V gene TRBV5-4; 8 bases map to TRBD2. With 0 bases clipped from V and 3 bases from J, the junction kept 8 bases outside the gene matches. The germline CDR1 and CDR2 sequences are SGHNT and YYREEE (reference sequence). The CDR3 runs 17 residues.

This chain connects TRBV2 to TRBJ1-5; 9 bases map to TRBD1. J gave up 7 bases and V 8 bases, and 6 bases lay outside the gene matches. The CDR3 length is 13 residues. CDR1 SNHLY and CDR2 FYNNEI come from the germline V gene. CDR3 protein: CASRTGVRQPQHF. The DNA for the CDR3 is TGTGCCAGCCGGACAGGGGTGCGGCAGCCCCAGCATTTT. The full variable domain, completed using reference TRBV2 and TRBJ1-5, is EPEVTQTPSHQVTQMGQEVILRCVPISNHLYFYWYRQILGQKVEFLVSFYNNEISEKSEIFDDQFSVERPDGSNFTLKIRSTKLEDSAMYFCASRTGVRQPQHFGDGTRLSIL.

V gene TRBV19 combines with J gene TRBJ1-1, with D uncertain. CDR1 is LNHDA and CDR2 is SQIVND in the germline V gene (reference sequence). With 2 bases removed from V and 2 bases from J, the gap between germline ends came to 12 bases. This CDR3 has 15 amino acids. CDR3 sequence reads: CASSISRGDNTEAFF. The DNA of the CDR3 is TGTGCCAGTAGTATAAGCCGGGGAGATAACACTGAAGCTTTCTTT.

This chain uses TRBV19 with TRBJ1-2, with D perhaps matching TRBD1 (6 bases). V was trimmed by 5 bases and J by 1 base, leaving 17 bases between them. There are 16 residues in the CDR3. Germline CDR1 LNHDA, CDR2 SQIVND (reference sequence). The DNA for the CDR3 is TGTGCCAGTAGTCAATTTACAGGGACGAGTAACTATGGCTACACCTTC. Translated, it gives CASSQFTGTSNYGYTF.

This chain uses TRBV11-3 with TRBJ2-1; D is uncertain. CDR3 length equals 13 residues. CDR1 is SGHNT and CDR2 is YENEEA in the germline V gene. V was clipped by 4 bases and J by 2 bases, with 6 bases between them. The DNA for the CDR3 is TGTGCCAGCAGCTCAAAAACCTACAATGAGCAGTTCTTC. This codes for CASSSKTYNEQFF.

CDR3 sequence (DNA): TGTGCCAGTAAGCGGGAGGGTAGCAATCAGCCCCAGCATTTT. Protein: CASKREGSNQPQHF. The V call is TRBV19, the J call TRBJ1-5, with D uncertain. In germline, CDR1 is LNHDA, CDR2 SQIVND (reference sequence). Trimming took off 7 bases at V and 0 bases at J, with 10 bases between the two ends. The CDR3 spans 14 residues.

The chain employs TRBV30 and TRBJ1-1; D not certain. The V and J ends lost 1 base and 6 bases respectively, with 12 bases between them. This CDR3 has 13 residues. Germline loops: CDR1 GTSNPN, CDR2 SVGIG (reference sequence). The CDR3 DNA reads as TGTGCCTGGAGTGGGGGAGGACCCCCTGAAGCTTTCTTT. Translation gives CAWSGGGPPEAFF. The whole variable domain, filled in from reference TRBV30 and TRBJ1-1, reads SQTIHQWPATLVQPVGSPLSLECTVEGTSNPNLYWYRQAAGRGLQLLFYSVGIGQISSEVPQNLSASRPQDRQFILSSKKLLLSDSGFYLCAWSGGGPPEAFFGQGTRLTVV.

The rearrangement uses TRBV18 and TRBJ1-4; D gene uncertain. The CDR3 totals 15 residues. Germline CDR1 reads KGHSH; CDR2 reads LQKENI. The V and J ends lost 4 bases and 3 bases respectively, with 12 bases between them. CDR3 region: CASSRLHQSNEKLFF. The CDR3, as DNA: TGTGCCAGCTCACGATTACACCAGTCTAATGAAAAACTGTTTTTT.

The chain joins TRBV14 to TRBJ2-1; 7 nucleotides line up with TRBD2. CDR3 length: 15 amino acids. Germline assignment: CDR1 SGHDN and CDR2 FVKESK. Losses at the gene ends were 1 base for V and 3 bases for J; bases not matched to a gene: 3. The chain's CDR3 is CASSQVGGGYNEQFF. For the CDR3, the DNA is TGTGCCAGCAGCCAAGTTGGGGGGGGCTACAATGAGCAGTTCTTC.

The rearrangement links TRBV3-1 (or the pseudogene TRBV3-2) to TRBJ1-6; no clear D. Germline-derived CDR1 and CDR2 are LGHDT and YNNKEL (reference sequence). This CDR3 spans 12 amino acids. Trimming cost V 4 bases and J 7 bases, with 5 bases left between them. The CDR3 coding sequence is TGTGCCAGCAGCCTACAGAATTCACCCCTCCACTTT. It translates to CASSLQNSPLHF.

This clone has a single count. This rearrangement joins TRBV25-1 to TRBJ2-7, with D possibly being TRBD1 (5 bases). The CDR3 consists of 12 residues. V lost 3 bases and J lost 3, with 6 bases in between. Per the germline V gene, CDR1 is MGHDK and CDR2 is SYGVNS. CDR3 nucleotides: TGTGCCAGCAGTGAGCAGGGCTACGAGCAGTACTTC. As protein: CASSEQGYEQYF.

The chain employs TRBV7-7 and TRBJ2-4; 7 bases line up with TRBD1. The CDR3 runs to 20 residues. V shed 5 bases, J shed 3 bases, and the junction held 22 bases outside the gene matches. From germline, CDR1 is SSHAT and CDR2 FNYEAQ (reference sequence). CDR3 bases: TGTGCCAGCAGCCCCCACCCGACAGGGCCACGGGTGATGGGCAAAAACATTCAGTACTTC. Its protein is CASSPHPTGPRVMGKNIQYF.

The table lists this clone with a count of one. CDR3 DNA: TGTGCCAGCAGCCTCGGGGGGCTGATTGAAGCTTTCTTT. Translating gives CASSLGGLIEAFF. The chain is built from TRBV28 and TRBJ1-1; the D gene is possibly TRBD1 (6 bases). The CDR3 is 13 residues long. Germline V gives CDR1 MDHEN, CDR2 SYDVKM. Trimming cost V 6 bases and J 7 bases, with 15 bases left between them.

The chain has TRBV11-2 and TRBJ1-6; D is possibly TRBD1 (5 bases). The CDR3 has 14 amino acids. V was shortened by 2 bases and J by 10 bases, with 12 bases between the two germline ends. Germline V gives CDR1 SGHAT, CDR2 FQNNGV. The CDR3 protein is CASSLSGGDSPLHF. In nucleotides, the CDR3 is TGTGCCAGCAGCTTAAGCGGGGGGGACTCACCCCTCCACTTT. The variable domain in full, completed from reference TRBV11-2 and TRBJ1-6, reads EAGVAQSPRYKIIEKRQSVAFWCNPISGHATLYWYQQILGQGPKLLIQFQNNGVVDDSQLPKDRFSAERLKGVDSTLKIQPAKLEDSAVYLCASSLSGGDSPLHFGNGTRLTVT.

The genes are TRBV29-1 and TRBJ1-1; 7 nucleotides match TRBD1. V lost 5 bases and J lost 2; bases outside the gene matches: 5. CDR1 and CDR2 from the germline V gene are SQVTM and ANQGSEA. This CDR3 spans 13 amino acids. CDR3 loop: CSVTGTDNTEAFF. In DNA form, the CDR3 reads TGCAGCGTTACCGGGACAGACAACACTGAAGCTTTCTTT.

The genes are TRBV6-1 and TRBJ1-5; 7 bases agree with TRBD1. V was clipped by 4 bases and J by 3 bases; unmatched bases: 9. CDR1 and CDR2 from the germline V gene are MNHNS and SASEGT. This CDR3 has 16 residues. DNA for the CDR3: TGTGCCAGCAGTGGACCAGTACAGGGGCCCAATCAGCCCCAGCATTTT. Amino acids: CASSGPVQGPNQPQHF.